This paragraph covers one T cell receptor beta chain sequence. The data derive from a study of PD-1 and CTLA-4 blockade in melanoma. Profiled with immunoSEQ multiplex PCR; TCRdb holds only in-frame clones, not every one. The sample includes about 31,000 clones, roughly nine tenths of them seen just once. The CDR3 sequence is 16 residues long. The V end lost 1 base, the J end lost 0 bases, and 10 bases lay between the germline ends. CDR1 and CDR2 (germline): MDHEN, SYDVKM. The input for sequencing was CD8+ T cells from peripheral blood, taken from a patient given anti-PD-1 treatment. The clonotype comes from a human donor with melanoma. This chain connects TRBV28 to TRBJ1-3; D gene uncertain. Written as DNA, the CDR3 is TGTGCCAGCAGTTTATTGAGCGACTCCTCTGGAAACACCATATATTTT. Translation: CASSLLSDSSGNTIYF.